This TCR beta chain was documented in a study of human T cells and chemical hapten exposure. Trimming pared 7 bases from V and 4 bases from J, leaving 23 bases between. This CDR3 comprises 16 residues. CDR1 and CDR2 (germline): MDHEN, SYDVKM. TCRdb itself ran the RACE reads through MiXCR, one entry per CDR3 protein. The data show about 60,000 distinct CDR3 sequences, roughly a tenth seen once. Indicated time point: patch test 1, 2 weeks after DPC sensitization. The treatment: therapeutic diphenylcyclopropenone sensitization with weekly scalp DPC. At least ten counts were recorded for this clonotype. This clonotype was sampled from a woman between 35 and 50 years old with alopecia areata. Some clones in this sample may be carry-over from other donors' samples. The source was whole blood, collected in connection with sensitization to the hapten diphenylcyclopropenone (DPC). The genes are TRBV28 and TRBJ2-7, with D possibly being TRBD1 or TRBD2 (6 bases each). The CDR3 here is CASTPFADGGGYEQYF. CDR3 DNA: TGTGCCAGCACCCCCTTTGCGGACGGAGGGGGGTACGAGCAGTACTTC.